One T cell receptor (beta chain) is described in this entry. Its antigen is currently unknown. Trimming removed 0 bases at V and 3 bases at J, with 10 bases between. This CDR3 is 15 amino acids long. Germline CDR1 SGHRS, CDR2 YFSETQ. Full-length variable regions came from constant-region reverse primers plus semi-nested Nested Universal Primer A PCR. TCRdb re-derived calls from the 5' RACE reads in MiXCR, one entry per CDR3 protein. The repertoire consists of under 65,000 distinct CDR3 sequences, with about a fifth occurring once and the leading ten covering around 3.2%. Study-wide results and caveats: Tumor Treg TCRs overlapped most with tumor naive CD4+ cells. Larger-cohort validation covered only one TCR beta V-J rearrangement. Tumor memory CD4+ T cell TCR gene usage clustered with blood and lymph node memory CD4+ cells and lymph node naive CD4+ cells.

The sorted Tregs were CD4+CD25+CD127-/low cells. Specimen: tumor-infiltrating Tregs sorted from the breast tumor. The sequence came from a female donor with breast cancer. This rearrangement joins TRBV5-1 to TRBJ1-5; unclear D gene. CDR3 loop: CASSLEGTNNQPQHF. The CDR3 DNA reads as TGCGCCAGCAGCTTGGAGGGCACCAACAATCAGCCCCAGCATTTT.